The T cell receptor beta chain described here comes from a study of OX40 agonist ivuxolimab in advanced cancers. Study-wide results and limits: Not determined was the antigen specificity of the expanded peripheral T cells. The average count of expanded clones was higher among CD8+ T cells than among CD4+. At 0.1 to 3.0 mg/kg and by week 6, CD4+ and CD8+ T cells in the blood had expanded clonally. A proportion of nonresponders additionally exhibited low normalized T-cell clonal expansion.

Method: immunoSEQ multiplex PCR; TCRdb's copy keeps in-frame clones and lacks some. This table has tens of thousands of clones, roughly nine tenths appearing once. The V and J ends lost 2 bases and 4 bases, in that order; junction bases with no gene match: 4. Germline V gene sequence: CDR1 SGDLS, CDR2 YYNGEE. The CDR3 length is 14 residues. As regards this clone: As yet, its antigen is unknown.

The chain joins TRBV9 to TRBJ2-3; 7 bases line up with TRBD1. The material sequenced was CD4+ or CD8+ T cells sorted from blood, taken in a trial of the OX40 agonist ivuxolimab. The clonotype was recovered from an adult with an advanced solid tumor such as melanoma, head and neck, liver or kidney cancer. The CDR3 is CASSVEGASDTQYF. Here the CDR3 DNA reads TGTGCCAGCAGCGTCGAGGGGGCCTCAGATACGCAGTATTTT. The full variable domain, completed using reference TRBV9 and TRBJ2-3, is DSGVTQTPKHLITATGQRVTLRCSPRSGDLSVYWYQQSLDQGLQFLIQYYNGEERAKGNILERFSAQQFPDLHSELNLSSLELGDSALYFCASSVEGASDTQYFGPGTRLTVL.